The 28 T cell receptor beta chains listed next were all sequenced from one sample in a study of blood T cell repertoires in COVID-19. The method was immunoSEQ multiplex PCR; TCRdb's version includes in-frame clones alone and lacks a portion of them. The profile shows 300,000 to 400,000 clones, 86% of them singletons. Source material: PBMCs or T cells enriched from blood (not recorded which). The receptors derive from a woman between 40 and 50 years old with acute COVID-19.

The chain carries TRBV7-2 and TRBJ2-7; possibly TRBD1 for D (5 bases). Trimming took off 0 bases at V and 6 bases at J, with 9 bases between the two ends. The germline V gene encodes CDR1 SGHTA and CDR2 FQGNSA. This CDR3 region has 13 residues. For the CDR3, the DNA is TGTGCCAGCAGCTTAGCCCAAGGGGTCGAGCAGTACTTC. Translating gives CASSLAQGVEQYF.

The genes are TRBV15 and TRBJ2-1; 7 bases are shared with TRBD2. CDR1 LNHNV and CDR2 YYDKDF come from the germline V gene (reference sequence). V was pared by 1 base and J by 5 bases, with 5 bases of the junction left unmatched. This CDR3 has 15 residues. The CDR3 DNA reads TGTGCCACCAGCAGAGCAGCGGGATCACACAATGAGCAGTTCTTC. Protein: CATSRAAGSHNEQFF.

The chain couples TRBV27 to TRBJ2-7; D gene uncertain. This CDR3 comprises 16 residues. Per the germline V gene, CDR1 is MNHEY and CDR2 is SMNVEV (reference sequence). The V and J ends lost 3 bases and 2 bases respectively, with 17 bases between them. CDR3 coding DNA: TGTGCCAGCAGTTTGAAGCCCCCTCCCCCCCCCTACGAGCAGTACTTC. The encoded protein is CASSLKPPPPPYEQYF.

The chain recombines TRBV4-2 with TRBJ2-7; TRBD1 is a possible D gene (5 bases). V was clipped by 4 bases and J by 2 bases, with 9 bases between them. In germline, CDR1 is LGHNA, CDR2 YNFKEQ. The CDR3 is 13 amino acids. CDR3 DNA: TGTGCCAGCAGCCGTGGGGCTACCTACGAGCAGTACTTC. This gives the protein CASSRGATYEQYF.

The rearrangement joins TRBV9 to TRBJ1-5, with 7 bases matching TRBD1. The CDR3 spans 20 residues. Trimming took 4 bases from V and 2 from J; bases not matched to a gene: 21. Germline V gives CDR1 SGDLS, CDR2 YYNGEE. DNA for the CDR3: TGTGCCAGCAGCATTCGGAGACAGGGCGGGTGGTTATTTTGCAATCAGCCCCAGCATTTT. It codes for CASSIRRQGGWLFCNQPQHF.

This chain links TRBV15 with TRBJ2-1; perhaps TRBD2 as D (6 bases). Trimming cost V 1 base and J 6 bases, with 13 bases left between them. The germline gives CDR1 LNHNV, CDR2 YYDKDF (reference sequence). This CDR3 is 15 amino acids long. For the CDR3, the DNA is TGTGCCACCAGCAGAGGGAGGGGTGTGGCCAATGAGCAGTTCTTC. It codes for CATSRGRGVANEQFF.

V gene TRBV18 combines with J gene TRBJ2-5, with TRBD2 identical over 9 bases. The trim removed 3 bases at V and 2 bases at J, leaving 1 base unmatched. CDR1 is KGHSH and CDR2 is LQKENI in the germline V gene. This CDR3 comprises 14 residues. The CDR3 is CASSPGLAQETQYF. The CDR3 DNA reads as TGTGCCAGCTCACCGGGACTAGCTCAAGAGACCCAGTACTTC.

The genes are TRBV6-2 or TRBV6-3 and TRBJ2-7; no reliable D call. This CDR3 has 10 residues. The V and J ends lost 5 bases and 5 bases respectively, with 4 bases between them. The V gene's germline CDR1 is MNHEY and CDR2 SVGEGT. The CDR3 DNA reads as TGTGCCAGCAGTAACAACGAGCAGTACTTC. Translation: CASSNNEQYF.

V and J are TRBV12-3 or TRBV12-4 and TRBJ2-7; 7 bases match TRBD1. J lost 3 bases, V lost 2 bases, and 1 base had no gene match. CDR3 length: 13 residues. CDR3 coding DNA: TGTGCCAGCAGTTTACGACAGGGCTACGAGCAGTACTTC. Its protein is CASSLRQGYEQYF.

Here the CDR3 reads CASGGSGFNEKLFF. The CDR3, as DNA: TGTGCCAGCGGAGGATCCGGATTTAATGAAAAACTGTTTTTT. The chain joins TRBV28 to TRBJ1-4, with unresolved D. V dropped 8 bases and J dropped 4 bases, with 14 bases sitting between them. The CDR3 loop spans 14 amino acids. From germline, CDR1 is MDHEN and CDR2 SYDVKM.

The chain combines TRBV6-6 with TRBJ2-7; TRBD1 is a possible D gene (6 bases). The CDR3 runs to 12 residues. Germline V gives CDR1 MNHNY, CDR2 SVGAGI (reference sequence). The ends were cut back, 6 bases at V and 3 bases at J, with 9 bases in the middle. CDR3 sequence (DNA): TGTGCCAGCAGACAGGGAAACTACGAGCAGTACTTC. Its translation is CASRQGNYEQYF.

The gene calls are TRBV2 and TRBJ2-7; 11 bases map to TRBD2. Germline CDR1 reads SNHLY; CDR2 reads FYNNEI. The trim removed 6 bases at V and 0 bases at J, leaving 4 bases unmatched. This CDR3 spans 15 amino acids. The CDR3 nucleotides are TGTGCCAGCAGCCGGACTAGCGGGCTCTCCTACGAGCAGTACTTC. Translated, it gives CASSRTSGLSYEQYF.

The rearrangement uses TRBV7-9 and TRBJ1-5; no reliable D call. Germline assignment: CDR1 SEHNR and CDR2 FQNEAQ (reference sequence). This CDR3 has 16 residues. Trimming removed 1 base at V and 3 bases at J, with 13 bases between. DNA for the CDR3: TGTGCCAGCAGCTTAGAGGTAGCTGCACACAATCAGCCCCAGCATTTT. Translated, it gives CASSLEVAAHNQPQHF.

The rearrangement links TRBV2 to TRBJ2-2, with D perhaps matching TRBD1 (5 bases). CDR1 SNHLY and CDR2 FYNNEI come from the germline V gene. CDR3 length: 13 amino acids. The germline V and J ends were trimmed by 3 bases and 6 bases, with 8 bases remaining between them. As DNA, the CDR3 is TGTGCCAGCAGTGAGACAGCGCCCGGGGAGCTGTTTTTT. Its translation is CASSETAPGELFF.

In nucleotides, the CDR3 is TGTGCCAGTAGTAATGACTGGGGAAACACCATATATTTT. Its translation: CASSNDWGNTIYF. V and J are TRBV19 and TRBJ1-3; no definite D call. Trimming cost V 4 bases and J 4 bases, with 8 bases left between them. The V gene's germline CDR1 is LNHDA and CDR2 SQIVND (reference sequence). The CDR3 extends over 13 amino acids.

J is TRBJ2-5 and V is TRBV7-3; a possible D gene is TRBD1 (6 bases). The CDR3 consists of 15 residues. V was clipped by 9 bases and J by 0 bases, with 17 bases between them. Germline lookup yields CDR1 SGHTA and CDR2 FQGTGA. The DNA for the CDR3 is TGTGCCAGTAGTCGCACAGGGAGATACCAAGAGACCCAGTACTTC. Translation: CASSRTGRYQETQYF.

This chain links TRBV6-1 with TRBJ1-5, with 7 bases aligning to TRBD1. V gave up 2 bases and J gave up 6 bases; unmatched junction bases: 4. Germline CDR1 reads MNHNS; CDR2 reads SASEGT. The CDR3 spans 14 residues. CDR3 in DNA: TGTGCCAGCAGTGAAAGTGGGACAGTTCAGCCCCAGCATTTT. Translation: CASSESGTVQPQHF.

This rearrangement joins TRBV5-1 to TRBJ2-2; D may be TRBD1 (6 bases). Trimming stripped 0 bases from V and 9 bases from J, with 15 bases between. Germline CDR1 is SGHRS and CDR2 is YFSETQ. CDR3 length: 15 residues. The CDR3 bases are TGCGCCAGCAGCTTGGGGGGACCACAGGGCAGGGAGCTGTTTTTT. Its translation is CASSLGGPQGRELFF. Drawing the rest from reference TRBV5-1 and TRBJ2-2, the complete variable domain is KAGVTQTPRYLIKTRGQQVTLSCSPISGHRSVSWYQQTPGQGLQFLFEYFSETQRNKGNFPGRFSGRQFSNSRSEMNVSTLELGDSALYLCASSLGGPQGRELFFGEGSRLTVL.

The J gene is TRBJ1-1, the V gene TRBV7-3; D perhaps matches TRBD1 (5 bases). The CDR3 consists of 13 residues. CDR1 SGHTA and CDR2 FQGTGA come from the germline V gene. Trimming stripped 4 bases from V and 4 bases from J, with 10 bases between. Written as DNA, the CDR3 is TGTGCCAGCAGCTCCGGACACCCCACTGAAGCTTTCTTT. It codes for CASSSGHPTEAFF. Full variable domain (remainder filled in from reference TRBV7-3 and TRBJ1-1): GAGVSQTPSNKVTEKGKYVELRCDPISGHTALYWYRQSLGQGPEFLIYFQGTGAADDSGLPNDRFFAVRPEGSVSTLKIQRTERGDSAVYLCASSSGHPTEAFFGQGTRLTVV.

The chain employs TRBV28 and TRBJ2-1; the match to TRBD1 covers 12 bases. Germline lookup yields CDR1 MDHEN and CDR2 SYDVKM. V lost 5 bases to trimming and J lost 8 bases; unmatched junction nucleotides: 13. This CDR3 spans 17 amino acids. The CDR3: CASSPTPGTGGGHEQFF. The CDR3 coding sequence is TGTGCCAGCAGTCCTACCCCAGGGACAGGGGGCGGCCATGAGCAGTTCTTC.

The CDR3 nucleotides read TGCAGCGGCGGGACTAGCTCCTACAATGAGCAGTTCTTC. Its translation: CSGGTSSYNEQFF. V and J are TRBV29-1 and TRBJ2-1; the match to TRBD2 covers 8 bases. Germline V gives CDR1 SQVTM, CDR2 ANQGSEA. The V gene end was trimmed by 7 bases and the J gene end by 0 bases; junction bases not matched to a gene: 2. The CDR3 contains 13 residues.

The chain links TRBV7-8 to TRBJ1-5; 8 bases match TRBD1. From germline, CDR1 is SGHVS and CDR2 FQNEAQ. Losses at the gene ends were 0 bases for V and 5 bases for J; bases not matched to a gene: 3. The CDR3 length is 15 residues. Here the CDR3 reads CASSLAPGGHQPQHF. As DNA, the CDR3 is TGTGCCAGCAGCTTAGCGCCAGGGGGCCATCAGCCCCAGCATTTT.

J is TRBJ1-2 and V is TRBV2; 9 bases are a match to TRBD1. Germline V gives CDR1 SNHLY, CDR2 FYNNEI. Unmatched junction bases numbered 8, after V lost 6 bases and J lost 6 bases. CDR3 length: 14 amino acids. The CDR3 region is CASSVSQGADGYTF. CDR3 DNA: TGTGCCAGCAGCGTTTCACAGGGGGCCGATGGCTACACCTTC.

The CDR3 protein is CASSANTGTGGPETQYF. The CDR3 DNA is TGCGCCAGCAGCGCTAATACCGGGACCGGGGGGCCCGAGACCCAGTACTTC. The rearrangement joins TRBV4-3 to TRBJ2-5; TRBD2 is a possible D gene (7 bases). The germline CDR1 and CDR2 sequences are LGHNA and YSLEER. There are 17 residues in the CDR3. V was clipped by 5 bases and J by 5 bases, with 24 bases between them.

The CDR3 coding sequence is TGTGCCAGCTCACCACAGGGGAAGATAAGCAATCAGCCCCAGCATTTT. It specifies CASSPQGKISNQPQHF. The rearrangement links TRBV18 to TRBJ1-5, with TRBD1 as a possible D gene (5 bases). The CDR3 loop spans 16 amino acids. Germline CDR1 and CDR2: KGHSH and LQKENI. The V and J ends lost 1 base and 1 base respectively, with 11 bases between them.

This clone was observed a few times. The chain couples TRBV5-4 to TRBJ2-6; no clear D. The CDR3 covers 16 residues. CDR1 SGHNT and CDR2 YYREEE come from the germline V gene (reference sequence). V was pared by 4 bases and J by 4 bases, with 15 bases between. The CDR3 DNA is TGTGCCAGCAGCCCCGCTCGAGATCGCGGGGCCAACGTCCTGACTTTC. It codes for CASSPARDRGANVLTF.

V is TRBV29-1 and J is TRBJ1-4; D not certain. V gave up 2 bases and J gave up 8 bases, with 18 bases separating them. The CDR3 loop spans 15 amino acids. The germline CDR1 and CDR2 sequences are SQVTM and ANQGSEA. This CDR3 is CSVERLDLSGEKLFF. In DNA form, the CDR3 reads TGCAGCGTTGAACGGCTGGACCTATCGGGAGAAAAACTGTTTTTT.

This chain joins TRBV3-1 (or the pseudogene TRBV3-2) and TRBJ2-5; a possible D gene is TRBD2 (6 bases). The V gene lost 0 bases and the J gene lost 4 bases, with 12 bases spanning the gap. This CDR3 is built from 15 residues. Germline V gene data show CDR1 as LGHDT and CDR2 as YNNKEL (reference sequence). The CDR3 protein is CASSQERQGGETQYF. The CDR3 coding sequence is TGTGCCAGCAGCCAAGAACGGCAGGGAGGAGAGACCCAGTACTTC.